This T cell receptor beta chain is from a study of a mutant IDH1 vaccine in newly diagnosed glioma. On the study more broadly: Beforehand, treatment had been radiotherapy, temozolomide, or both; the majority received both.

This clone was observed a handful of times. The antigen is unknown. Trimming cost V 3 bases and J 0 bases, with 12 bases left between them. CDR1 is KGHSH, CDR2 LQKENI, per germline. The CDR3 sequence is 17 residues long. The repertoire was sequenced with immunoSEQ multiplex PCR; TCRdb's copy has only in-frame clones and lacks some. The table has roughly 74,000 clones, approximately 85% seen once. Time point of the sample: week 23, last vaccination. Topical imiquimod accompanied each vaccine dose, which consisted of 300 ug of mutant IDH1 20-mer peptide. Sequences were derived from PBMCs, sampled from a glioma patient whose treatment included an IDH1 peptide vaccine. The clonotype comes from a man younger than 40 with glioma. Some clones in this sample may be carry-over from other donors' samples. The V and J genes are TRBV18 and TRBJ2-6; tentative D call: TRBD2 (6 bases). The CDR3 sequence is CASSPGGLFSGANVLTF. In DNA, the CDR3 is TGTGCCAGCTCACCGGGGGGACTGTTCTCTGGGGCCAACGTCCTGACTTTC.